The 12 T cell receptor beta chains in this list originate from one sample, sequenced in a study of shared clonotypes between healthy human individuals (dated by TCRdb to 2019 to 2021). The library came from the immunoSEQ multiplex PCR assay. TCRdb stores this immuneACCESS table with in-frame sequences only. Part of the clones is absent; in the studies checked, under half of the shortfall reflects unresolved V genes, and no reason is known for the rest. The sample records around 320,000 clones, around 86% of which are singletons. The top ten constitute about 17% of the sample. Sequenced: memory CD8+ T cells sorted from blood. The sample's cell subset or site label, in plain terms: CD45RO+ cells pooled with CCR7-negative TemRA cells. All receptors come from a young man in good health.

The CDR3 DNA follows: TGTGCCTGGAGTGTGCAAGATAGAAGGGGAGGAAACACCGGGGAGCTGTTTTTT. This codes for CAWSVQDRRGGNTGELFF. The V and J genes are TRBV30 and TRBJ2-2, with a weak D call TRBD2 (6 bases). Germline CDR1 and CDR2: GTSNPN and SVGIG (reference sequence). This CDR3 has 18 amino acids. The V end lost 0 bases, the J end lost 2 bases, and 19 bases lay between the germline ends. The full variable domain, with the rest looked up from reference TRBV30 and TRBJ2-2, is SQTIHQWPATLVQPVGSPLSLECTVEGTSNPNLYWYRQAAGRGLQLLFYSVGIGQISSEVPQNLSASRPQDRQFILSSKKLLLSDSGFYLCAWSVQDRRGGNTGELFFGEGSRLTVL.

The J gene is TRBJ1-1, the V gene TRBV4-1, with D possibly matching TRBD1 (6 bases). This CDR3 is built from 17 residues. Per the germline V gene, CDR1 is MGHRA and CDR2 is YSYEKL. V lost 3 bases to trimming and J lost 6 bases, with 23 bases between them. The CDR3 loop is CASSQPSWSGGVAEAFF. The DNA for the CDR3 is TGCGCCAGCAGCCAGCCCTCCTGGAGCGGGGGCGTCGCTGAAGCTTTCTTT.

This chain joins TRBV9 and TRBJ2-1, with 12 bases lining up with TRBD2. V gave up 4 bases and J gave up 2 bases; unmatched junction bases: 4. The CDR3 loop spans 16 amino acids. Per the germline V gene, CDR1 is SGDLS and CDR2 is YYNGEE. The CDR3 reads CASSSPSGRAYNEQFF. DNA of the CDR3: TGTGCCAGCAGCTCCCCTAGCGGGAGGGCCTACAATGAGCAGTTCTTC. Supplemented by reference TRBV9 and TRBJ2-1, the full variable domain reads DSGVTQTPKHLITATGQRVTLRCSPRSGDLSVYWYQQSLDQGLQFLIQYYNGEERAKGNILERFSAQQFPDLHSELNLSSLELGDSALYFCASSSPSGRAYNEQFFGPGTRLTVL.

This clone was seen a few times. The chain uses TRBV30 and TRBJ2-7; no clear D gene. This CDR3 comprises 12 residues. Germline lookup yields CDR1 GTSNPN and CDR2 SVGIG (reference sequence). Trimming removed 5 bases from V and 3 bases from J, with 11 bases in between. The CDR3 nucleotides are TGTGCCTGGGGGTTGGGCAGCTACGAGCAGTACTTC. Encoded protein: CAWGLGSYEQYF.

V usage is TRBV11-2 and J usage is TRBJ2-1; 8 bases align to TRBD2. The CDR3 has 16 residues. The V segment lost 8 bases and the J segment 6 bases; nucleotides outside the gene matches: 15. CDR1 and CDR2 (germline): SGHAT, FQNNGV. The DNA for the CDR3 is TGTGCCAGCCGAGAGGAACCCAGCGGGAGCCTCAATGAGCAGTTCTTC. Residues: CASREEPSGSLNEQFF.

V is TRBV5-1 and J is TRBJ2-1; D gene unclear. V was clipped by 0 bases and J by 9 bases, with 13 bases between them. The CDR3 covers 14 residues. The germline gives CDR1 SGHRS, CDR2 YFSETQ. CDR3 protein: CASSLEKLVREQFF. For the CDR3, the DNA is TGCGCCAGCAGCTTGGAGAAGCTCGTACGTGAGCAGTTCTTC.

This chain uses TRBV6-6 with TRBJ1-5, with 8 nucleotides matching TRBD1. The CDR3 spans 14 residues. In germline, CDR1 is MNHNY, CDR2 SVGAGI (reference sequence). V gave up 6 bases and J gave up 6 bases; unmatched junction bases: 7. For the CDR3, the DNA is TGTGCCAGCAGGTCACGACAGGGGAGTCAGCCCCAGCATTTT. This encodes CASRSRQGSQPQHF.

The V and J genes are TRBV5-1 and TRBJ2-3; 7 positions match TRBD1. J gave up 3 bases and V 3 bases, and 10 bases lay outside the gene matches. The CDR3 runs 16 residues. The germline V gene encodes CDR1 SGHRS and CDR2 YFSETQ. The CDR3, as DNA: TGCGCCAGCAGCTCCACAGGGGCCTTAGGTACAGATACGCAGTATTTT. Translated: CASSSTGALGTDTQYF. The complete variable domain, with remaining parts taken from reference TRBV5-1 and TRBJ2-3, reads KAGVTQTPRYLIKTRGQQVTLSCSPISGHRSVSWYQQTPGQGLQFLFEYFSETQRNKGNFPGRFSGRQFSNSRSEMNVSTLELGDSALYLCASSSTGALGTDTQYFGPGTRLTVL.

The genes are TRBV27 and TRBJ2-1, with 8 bases that match TRBD2. The V and J ends lost 5 bases and 0 bases, in that order; junction bases with no gene match: 9. The CDR3 has 17 amino acids. CDR1 and CDR2 from the germline V gene are MNHEY and SMNVEV (reference sequence). Here the CDR3 reads CASSPMAGGSSYNEQFF. CDR3 DNA: TGTGCCAGCAGTCCCATGGCGGGAGGCAGCTCCTACAATGAGCAGTTCTTC.

V is TRBV7-9 and J is TRBJ2-4, with 8 bases aligning to TRBD1. The CDR3 runs to 15 residues. The trim removed 5 bases at V and 5 bases at J, leaving 8 bases unmatched. CDR1 and CDR2 from the germline V gene are SEHNR and FQNEAQ (reference sequence). This CDR3 reads CASSGIRTGQNIQYF. CDR3 in DNA: TGTGCCAGCAGCGGCATCCGGACAGGGCAAAACATTCAGTACTTC.

The chain combines TRBV15 with TRBJ2-3; perhaps TRBD2 as D (6 bases). Trimming stripped 4 bases from V and 5 bases from J, with 13 bases between. Germline CDR1 is LNHNV and CDR2 is YYDKDF (reference sequence). The CDR3 covers 14 residues. CDR3 nucleotides: TGTGCCACCAGCAAAGGGACTCTGGAAGATACGCAGTATTTT. Amino acids: CATSKGTLEDTQYF.

The V gene is TRBV27, the J gene TRBJ2-3; D might be TRBD1 or TRBD2, each matching 5 bases. CDR3 length: 15 amino acids. Trimming took 4 bases from V and 8 from J, leaving 19 bases between them. Germline CDR1 MNHEY, CDR2 SMNVEV (reference sequence). CDR3 in amino acids: CASSSTPGPGGTQYF. Here the CDR3 DNA reads TGTGCCAGCAGTTCCACACCGGGGCCTGGCGGTACGCAGTATTTT.